Described below is a single T cell receptor (beta chain) sequence and its context. The sample has other DNA sequences that encode this CDR3 too. This sample is part of a study of blood T cell repertoires in COVID-19. At the level of the study: The study drew acute and convalescent COVID-19 samples from the United States, Italy and Spain. In each case, the material was cDNA or gDNA derived from T cells, B-cell-depleted T cells, or PBMCs.

Measured with immunoSEQ multiplex PCR; TCRdb has only the in-frame clones, and not every one. The sample carries around 300,000 clones, 88% recorded once. Trimming took off 2 bases at V and 5 bases at J, with 9 bases between the two ends. The CDR3 contains 13 residues. The germline gives CDR1 KGHSH, CDR2 LQKENI. This chain uses TRBV18 with TRBJ1-1; no definite D call. The source material was peripheral blood. The origin of this receptor is a woman aged 45-65 years with active or convalescent COVID-19. The chain's CDR3 is CASSPSRDTEAFF. DNA of the CDR3: TGTGCCAGCTCACCAAGTCGGGATACTGAAGCTTTCTTT.